What follows are 7 T cell receptor beta chains derived from one specimen sequenced in a study of T cells in narcolepsy (dated by TCRdb to the late 2010s). Preparation of the library involved the immunoSEQ multiplex PCR assay. Held by TCRdb, this immuneACCESS table contains in-frame sequences only and omits some clones. Under half of the omission traces to an unresolved V gene where checked; the cause of the rest is unknown. Counted in this sample were 20,000 to 25,000 clones; roughly 86% of them appeared once. Jointly, the top ten make up about 1.3% of the sample. The sequenced sample was CD45RA- memory CD4+ T cells from PBMCs. This specimen's cell subset or site label, per the study, means: memory T cells sorted ex vivo from peripheral blood. The receptor set was obtained from a human donor with narcolepsy.

The rearrangement joins TRBV29-1 to TRBJ2-5; no clear D gene. V lost 3 bases, J lost 2 bases, and 7 bases lay in between. In germline, CDR1 is SQVTM, CDR2 ANQGSEA. The CDR3 spans 12 residues. CDR3: CSVDRIQETQYF. CDR3 sequence (DNA): TGCAGCGTTGATAGGATACAAGAGACCCAGTACTTC.

The gene calls are TRBV10-1 and TRBJ2-1; TRBD1 might be the D (6 bases). The V gene's germline CDR1 is WNHNN and CDR2 SYGVQD (reference sequence). Trimming shortened V by 2 bases and J by 0 bases, and 8 bases separated the two germline ends. This CDR3 is 15 amino acids long. CDR3 residues: CASSEQGSSYNEQFF. The CDR3 bases are TGCGCCAGCAGTGAGCAGGGGAGCTCCTACAATGAGCAGTTCTTC.

The rearrangement uses TRBV12-5 and TRBJ2-1, with TRBD2 matching 7 bases. The CDR3 is 18 amino acids. After removal of 2 bases from V and 7 bases from J, the junction contained 17 bases not matched to a gene. The germline CDR1 and CDR2 sequences are LGHNT and FRNRAP. For the CDR3, the DNA is TGTGCTAGTGGTTTGTGGGGCGGGAGTTATGCGGGGCGGAATGAGCAGTTCTTC. Amino acid sequence: CASGLWGGSYAGRNEQFF.

This chain joins TRBV6-1 and TRBJ1-2, with no clear D. CDR1 and CDR2 (germline): MNHNS, SASEGT. V shed 1 base and J shed 10 bases, with 13 bases lying between them. The CDR3 has 13 amino acids. CDR3: CASSEGIQASYTF. The CDR3, as DNA: TGTGCCAGCAGTGAAGGAATCCAGGCCTCCTACACCTTC.

The rearrangement links TRBV9 to TRBJ1-2; unclear D gene. V was trimmed by 0 bases and J by 0 bases, leaving 9 bases between them. Germline CDR1 and CDR2: SGDLS and YYNGEE. The CDR3 spans 15 residues. The CDR3 bases are TGTGCCAGCAGCGTAGGAGGCAGAGCTAACTATGGCTACACCTTC. Its translation is CASSVGGRANYGYTF.

The chain employs TRBV6-1 and TRBJ2-7; 9 bases align to TRBD1. V lost 5 bases and J lost 6; bases outside the gene matches: 5. The germline V gene encodes CDR1 MNHNS and CDR2 SASEGT. The CDR3 contains 13 residues. CDR3 coding DNA: TGTGCCAGCAGTCGGGACAGGGATCCCGAGCAGTACTTC. Amino acids: CASSRDRDPEQYF.

The chain couples TRBV29-1 to TRBJ2-7; 14 bases line up with TRBD2. Trimming at V came to 5 bases and at J to 0 bases, leaving 6 bases not matched to a gene. Germline V CDR1 and CDR2: SQVTM, ANQGSEA. CDR3 length: 16 residues. Here the CDR3 DNA reads TGCAGCGTTCGGACTAGCGGGAGGTGGAGCTCCTACGAGCAGTACTTC. Encoded protein: CSVRTSGRWSSYEQYF.